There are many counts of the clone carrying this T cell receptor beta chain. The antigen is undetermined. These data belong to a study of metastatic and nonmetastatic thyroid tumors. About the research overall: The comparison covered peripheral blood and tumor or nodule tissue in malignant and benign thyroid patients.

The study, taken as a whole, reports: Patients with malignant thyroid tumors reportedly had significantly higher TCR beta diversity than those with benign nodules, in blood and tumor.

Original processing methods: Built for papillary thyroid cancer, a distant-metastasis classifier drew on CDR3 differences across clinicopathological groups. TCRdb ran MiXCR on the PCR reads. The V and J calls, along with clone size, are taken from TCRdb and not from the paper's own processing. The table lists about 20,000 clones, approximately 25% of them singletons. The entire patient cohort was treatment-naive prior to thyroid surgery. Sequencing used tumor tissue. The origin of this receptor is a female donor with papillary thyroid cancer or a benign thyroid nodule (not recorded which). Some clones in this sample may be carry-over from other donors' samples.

The CDR3 sequence: CASSPGGSGNEQFF. The DNA for the CDR3 is TGTGCCAGCAGCCCCGGTGGCTCTGGCAATGAGCAGTTCTTC. This chain uses TRBV6-1 with TRBJ2-1; D is unresolved. The CDR3 totals 14 residues. Germline CDR1 and CDR2: MNHNS and SASEGT. Trimming removed 6 bases from V and 6 bases from J, with 15 bases in between.